These 27 T cell receptor beta chains came from one sample sequenced in a study of sequential checkpoint blockade in melanoma. Produced via immunoSEQ multiplex PCR; TCRdb's table is partial and in-frame only. The repertoire includes over 15,000 clones, under 75% of them detected once, and about 20% sits in the top ten. Sample treatment: randomized to nivolumab then ipilimumab (arm A) or the reverse (arm B). Sequenced here: CD8+ T cells sorted from blood (inferred from file names), sampled from a patient given nivolumab and ipilimumab in sequence. These receptor sequences come from a human donor with melanoma.

The chain has TRBV7-8 and TRBJ2-3; TRBD2 might be the D (6 bases). The V end was cut by 5 bases, the J end by 5 bases, with 17 bases between. The CDR3 is 15 residues long. The V gene's germline CDR1 is SGHVS and CDR2 FQNEAQ. The CDR3 nucleotides are TGTGCCAGCAGCGGCCCCAATAGCGGCCTAGATACGCAGTATTTT. It encodes CASSGPNSGLDTQYF.

The CDR3 DNA reads as TGTGCCAGCAGCCCGGGACTAGCGAGGGCAGATACGCAGTATTTT. It codes for CASSPGLARADTQYF. The J gene is TRBJ2-3, the V gene TRBV7-9, with TRBD2 matching 10 bases. After removal of 5 bases from V and 4 bases from J, the junction contained 6 bases not matched to a gene. Looked up from germline, CDR1 is SEHNR and CDR2 is FQNEAQ (reference sequence). There are 15 residues in the CDR3.

This chain uses TRBV9 with TRBJ2-1; 9 bases are a match to TRBD2. CDR1 and CDR2 from the germline V gene are SGDLS and YYNGEE. Unmatched junction bases numbered 14, after V lost 2 bases and J lost 5 bases. The length of the CDR3 is 18 residues. CDR3 protein: CASSVFPLGSGRDNEQFF. In DNA, the CDR3 is TGTGCCAGCAGCGTTTTCCCATTGGGTAGCGGGAGAGACAATGAGCAGTTCTTC. Full variable domain (rest looked up from reference TRBV9 and TRBJ2-1): DSGVTQTPKHLITATGQRVTLRCSPRSGDLSVYWYQQSLDQGLQFLIQYYNGEERAKGNILERFSAQQFPDLHSELNLSSLELGDSALYFCASSVFPLGSGRDNEQFFGPGTRLTVL.

This chain connects TRBV9 to TRBJ2-1; D perhaps matches TRBD2 (6 bases). CDR3 length: 15 residues. The germline gives CDR1 SGDLS, CDR2 YYNGEE. Trimming removed 0 bases at V and 4 bases at J, with 11 bases between. CDR3: CASSVGLGGYNEQFF. The CDR3 DNA sequence: TGTGCCAGCAGCGTAGGACTAGGAGGATACAATGAGCAGTTCTTC.

The J gene is TRBJ1-2, the V gene TRBV27, with TRBD1 as a possible D gene (5 bases). Germline CDR1 MNHEY, CDR2 SMNVEV (reference sequence). Trimming shortened V by 5 bases and J by 8 bases, and 21 bases separated the two germline ends. CDR3 size: 15 residues. The CDR3 bases are TGTGCCAGCAGTCTAGGGACGGAGGGGATTGGGGGCTACACCTTC. Protein: CASSLGTEGIGGYTF.

This clone appeared a few times. The chain has TRBV2 and TRBJ1-1, with 8 bases lining up with TRBD1. This CDR3 contains 15 residues. Germline assignment: CDR1 SNHLY and CDR2 FYNNEI. V lost 1 base, J lost 8 bases, and 9 bases stayed unmatched. The CDR3 DNA reads as TGTGCCAGCAGTGAAGATTCCGGCAGGGGGCGCGAAGCTTTCTTT. It encodes CASSEDSGRGREAFF.

This clone appeared a single time. The CDR3: CASSYGTGRIQPQHF. DNA for the CDR3: TGTGCCAGCAGCTATGGGACAGGGAGAATCCAGCCCCAGCATTTT. The chain employs TRBV5-6 and TRBJ1-5; TRBD1 aligns across 9 bases. The ends lost 3 bases at V and 7 bases at J; junction bases unmatched: 8. CDR1 is SGHDT and CDR2 is YYEEEE in the germline V gene. The CDR3 is 15 residues long.

This clone was detected once. This chain connects TRBV19 to TRBJ2-7, with 8 bases matching TRBD1. The CDR3 runs 17 residues. Trimming at V came to 9 bases and at J to 2 bases, leaving 18 bases not matched to a gene. Germline V gene data show CDR1 as LNHDA and CDR2 as SQIVND (reference sequence). Here the CDR3 reads CASTVTGDGSGPYEQYF. CDR3 DNA: TGTGCCAGCACCGTGACAGGGGATGGGAGCGGACCCTACGAGCAGTACTTC. The full variable domain, with the rest looked up from reference TRBV19 and TRBJ2-7, is DGGITQSPKYLFRKEGQNVTLSCEQNLNHDAMYWYRQDPGQGLRLIYYSQIVNDFQKGDIAEGYSVSREKKESFPLTVTSAQKNPTAFYLCASTVTGDGSGPYEQYFGPGTRLTVT.

This chain uses TRBV7-9 with TRBJ1-1; 7 positions match TRBD1. Germline values: CDR1 SEHNR, CDR2 FQNEAQ (reference sequence). This CDR3 spans 16 amino acids. Germline trimming cut 2 bases from V and 8 bases from J; bases unmatched to any gene: 14. The DNA for the CDR3 is TGTGCCAGCAGCTTAAGGCAAGGGACAGAGTTCGGGGAAGCTTTCTTT. It codes for CASSLRQGTEFGEAFF.

The V call is TRBV7-9, the J call TRBJ2-7; 7 positions match TRBD1. CDR1 and CDR2 from the germline V gene are SEHNR and FQNEAQ (reference sequence). The V gene end was trimmed by 1 base and the J gene end by 6 bases; junction bases not matched to a gene: 9. The CDR3 length is 15 residues. CDR3 DNA sequence: TGTGCCAGCAGCTTAGACAGGACAGGACCGACCGAGCAGTACTTC. This codes for CASSLDRTGPTEQYF.

This chain links TRBV4-1 with TRBJ1-5, with 7 bases lining up with TRBD1. CDR3 size: 15 residues. The junction had 9 bases not matched to a gene; V was cut back by 4 bases and J by 6 bases. CDR1 is MGHRA, CDR2 YSYEKL, per germline. The CDR3: CASSPDRDWGQPQHF. The CDR3 bases are TGCGCCAGCAGCCCCGACAGGGATTGGGGTCAGCCCCAGCATTTT.

V gene TRBV29-1 combines with J gene TRBJ1-1, with D perhaps matching TRBD1 (6 bases). The germline CDR1 and CDR2 sequences are SQVTM and ANQGSEA. Trimming pared 7 bases from V and 0 bases from J, leaving 18 bases between. CDR3 length equals 15 residues. The chain's CDR3 is CSAQGTEHLNTEAFF. DNA of the CDR3: TGCAGCGCCCAGGGGACGGAACACCTGAACACTGAAGCTTTCTTT.

This clone is labeled medium-sized. The chain carries TRBV2 and TRBJ2-7, with 8 bases identical to TRBD1. The ends lost 10 bases at V and 1 base at J; junction bases unmatched: 6. Looked up from germline, CDR1 is SNHLY and CDR2 is FYNNEI. This CDR3 has 13 residues. CDR3 DNA sequence: TGTGCCACCCGACAGGGGTTATCCTACGAGCAGTACTTC. It translates to CATRQGLSYEQYF. The full variable domain, in which reference TRBV2 and TRBJ2-7 provide the parts outside the CDR3, is EPEVTQTPSHQVTQMGQEVILRCVPISNHLYFYWYRQILGQKVEFLVSFYNNEISEKSEIFDDQFSVERPDGSNFTLKIRSTKLEDSAMYFCATRQGLSYEQYFGPGTRLTVT.

The V call is TRBV27, the J call TRBJ1-6, with 7 bases lining up with TRBD1. V dropped 7 bases and J dropped 9; count of bases not matched to a gene: 12. Germline loops: CDR1 MNHEY, CDR2 SMNVEV (reference sequence). The length of the CDR3 is 15 residues. CDR3 sequence (DNA): TGTGCCAGCACTACCGGGGACAGTAGTCGTTCACCCCTCCACTTT. This translates into CASTTGDSSRSPLHF.

The J gene is TRBJ2-1, the V gene TRBV9; possible D gene TRBD1, 6 bases. The CDR3 length is 14 residues. V was trimmed by 1 base and J by 6 bases, leaving 11 bases between them. Germline CDR1 reads SGDLS; CDR2 reads YYNGEE. The DNA of the CDR3 is TGTGCCAGCAGCGTATACGGGACACCCAATGAGCAGTTCTTC. This codes for CASSVYGTPNEQFF.

The chain has TRBV4-1 and TRBJ2-7; D perhaps matches TRBD1 (6 bases). Germline V gene lookup returns CDR1 MGHRA and CDR2 YSYEKL. V dropped 2 bases and J dropped 3 bases, with 8 bases sitting between them. This CDR3 is built from 13 residues. The CDR3 region is CASSQQQGYEQYF. CDR3 bases: TGCGCCAGCAGCCAACAACAGGGCTACGAGCAGTACTTC.

The V call is TRBV19, the J call TRBJ1-4; TRBD1 agrees at 7 bases. CDR3 length: 16 residues. The ends lost 4 bases at V and 2 bases at J; junction bases unmatched: 7. From germline, CDR1 is LNHDA and CDR2 SQIVND (reference sequence). CDR3: CASSSRGGTTNEKLFF. DNA of the CDR3: TGTGCCAGTAGTAGCCGAGGGGGCACGACTAATGAAAAACTGTTTTTT.

The rearrangement uses TRBV15 and TRBJ2-1; TRBD2 aligns across 9 bases. CDR1 is LNHNV and CDR2 is YYDKDF in the germline V gene (reference sequence). The CDR3 loop spans 16 amino acids. J gave up 5 bases and V 4 bases, and 9 bases lay outside the gene matches. Here the CDR3 DNA reads TGTGCCACCAGCATGGGGCCCCTAGCGGGGAACAATGAGCAGTTCTTC. This sequence encodes CATSMGPLAGNNEQFF.

The chain recombines TRBV21-1 with TRBJ1-4. TRBV21-1 is a pseudogene. This CDR3 comprises 18 residues. CDR3 in amino acids: CASSTRPSDSGTNEKLFF. In DNA form, the CDR3 reads TGTGCCAGCAGCACTAGGCCCTCCGACTCGGGAACTAATGAAAAACTGTTTTTT.

V is TRBV13 and J is TRBJ1-4; possibly TRBD1 for D (6 bases). Germline V CDR1 and CDR2: PRHDT, FYEKMQ (reference sequence). Deletions cut 5 bases from V and 7 bases from J, with 14 bases between. The CDR3 is 14 residues long. The chain's CDR3 is CASSLQGTLEKLFF. Written as DNA, the CDR3 is TGTGCCAGCAGCCTACAGGGAACGCTTGAAAAACTGTTTTTT.

This chain uses TRBV27 with TRBJ1-6; tentative D call: TRBD1 (6 bases). The ends were cut back, 6 bases at V and 9 bases at J, with 9 bases in the middle. CDR1 is MNHEY and CDR2 is SMNVEV in the germline V gene (reference sequence). The CDR3 spans 12 residues. Written as DNA, the CDR3 is TGTGCCAGCAGCACAGGGTTTTCACCCCTCCACTTT. It translates to CASSTGFSPLHF.

The genes are TRBV4-1 and TRBJ2-7; the match to TRBD1 covers 7 bases. The V gene's germline CDR1 is MGHRA and CDR2 YSYEKL. J gave up 6 bases and V 2 bases, and 4 bases lay outside the gene matches. This CDR3 has 13 amino acids. In DNA form, the CDR3 reads TGCGCCAGCAGCCAAATACAGGGGACCGAGCAGTACTTC. Protein: CASSQIQGTEQYF.

J is TRBJ1-1 and V is TRBV4-1; tentatively, D is TRBD1 (6 bases). V was shortened by 3 bases and J by 1 base, with 15 bases between the two germline ends. CDR3 length: 16 residues. Germline V gene sequence: CDR1 MGHRA, CDR2 YSYEKL. In nucleotides, the CDR3 is TGCGCCAGCAGCCACCCCTCCCGGGACAAGAACACTGAAGCTTTCTTT. As protein: CASSHPSRDKNTEAFF.

The V call is TRBV7-8, the J call TRBJ2-5, with a weak D call TRBD1 (6 bases). The DNA matches TRBJ2-7 better at its end, which makes the J call doubtful. CDR1 and CDR2 (germline): SGHVS, FQNEAQ. The CDR3 contains 17 residues. The CDR3 region is CASSFTAQGLSSYEQYF. The DNA of the CDR3 is TGTGCCAGCAGCTTTACAGCCCAGGGGTTGAGCTCCTACGAGCAGTACTTC.

The sample holds a few counts of this clone. The chain employs TRBV19 and TRBJ1-5, with D possibly matching TRBD1 (5 bases). The CDR3 sequence is 15 residues long. The germline V and J ends were trimmed by 8 bases and 3 bases, with 17 bases remaining between them. The germline gives CDR1 LNHDA, CDR2 SQIVND (reference sequence). CDR3 sequence reads: CASLGIGDDNQPQHF. Here the CDR3 DNA reads TGTGCCAGTTTGGGCATAGGGGATGACAATCAGCCCCAGCATTTT.

This chain joins TRBV5-8 and TRBJ2-1, with TRBD2 identical over 13 bases. The ends lost 4 bases at V and 6 bases at J; junction bases unmatched: 4. This CDR3 is built from 15 residues. CDR1 and CDR2 (germline): SGHTS, YDEGEE. CDR3 residues: CASSPGLAGRNEQFF. CDR3 in DNA: TGTGCCAGCAGCCCGGGACTAGCGGGGCGCAATGAGCAGTTCTTC.

The gene calls are TRBV27 and TRBJ2-7, with D maybe TRBD1 (5 bases). This CDR3 region has 14 residues. V was shortened by 3 bases and J by 2 bases, with 11 bases between the two germline ends. Germline assignment: CDR1 MNHEY and CDR2 SMNVEV (reference sequence). This CDR3 is CASSFLAGTYEQYF. The CDR3 coding sequence is TGTGCCAGCAGTTTTCTGGCAGGGACCTACGAGCAGTACTTC.